The sequence of this T cell receptor beta chain was determined in a study of OX40 agonist ivuxolimab in advanced cancers. Notes on the research overall: Ivuxolimab was a fully human IgG2 agonistic monoclonal antibody targeting the costimulatory receptor OX40 (CD134). Intravenous ivuxolimab was administered to patients every 2 weeks at six dose levels: 0.01, 0.1, 0.3, 1.5, 3 and 10 mg/kg. Among the roughly 52 dose-escalation patients, some 19 had hepatocellular carcinoma, roughly 15 melanoma, 9 renal cell carcinoma and 9 head and neck cancer. In the dose-escalation cohort, 70% to 90% of patients were male, and the mean age was roughly 60 years with a range of roughly 20 to 80. Prior anti-PD-1, anti-PD-L1 or anti-CTLA-4 therapy was permitted, and approximately 40% of dose-escalation patients had received checkpoint inhibitors. Partial responses were achieved by three dose-escalation patients, of whom one had hepatocellular carcinoma and two had cutaneous melanoma. Peripheral TCRbeta sequencing aimed to test whether ivuxolimab altered TCR sequence diversity and caused clonal T-cell expansion. The paper reports the monotherapy dose-escalation portion (N ≈ 50 patients) of the phase I ivuxolimab trial.

On this clone: It has no known antigen specificity. No base-level quality is on record; no much larger clone is a single base apart.

To sequence the TCRbeta CDR3 region, genomic DNA was isolated from the sorted cells. TCRbeta CDR3 regions were sequenced using the immunoSEQ Assay. The table comes from immuneACCESS by way of TCRdb, which keeps in-frame sequences with V and J called. Part of the clones is missing from these tables; in studies checked, under half for an unresolved V gene and the rest for unknown reasons. The sample table contains about 18,000 clones; only one count was recorded for about 80% of them. Around 25% of the sample is in the top ten clones. Patients with autoimmune disease history or receiving systemic immunosuppression were excluded from the trial. In every dose cohort, peripheral blood was drawn for TCR sequencing at baseline, cycle 4 day 1, and cycle 7 day 1. The samples were taken from a phase I, first-in-human, multicenter, open-label dose-escalation trial of ivuxolimab. The trial enrolled adults with locally advanced or metastatic head and neck squamous cell, hepatocellular, melanoma or renal cell carcinoma. Before TCR sequencing, CD4+ T cells and CD8+ T cells from peripheral blood were sorted into separate populations.

Overall study outcomes, separate from this receptor: After ivuxolimab, expanded clones were on average more numerous among CD8+ T cells than among CD4+ T cells. At doses of 0.1 to 3.0 mg/kg, clonal expansion of both CD4+ and CD8+ T cells in blood was seen between baseline and week 6. In the 0.1-3.0 mg/kg groups, partial responders were among the patients with the lowest normalized peripheral clonal expansion, particularly in CD8+ T cells. The antigen specificity of the clonally expanded peripheral T cells was not determined. Low levels of normalized T-cell clonal expansion were also seen in some patients who did not respond.

The CDR3 holds 16 amino acids from the cysteine to the phenylalanine. Solely the CDR3 DNA is kept, with 48 bases framed from the first base. Sequences ENHRY (CDR1) and SYGVKD (CDR2) are obtained from the germline V gene. A distance of 12 bases separates the germline ends of V and J, which lose 0 bases and 1 base respectively. The receptor chain draws on TRBV10-3 and TRBJ1-1; a weak D assignment points to TRBD1 (6 bases agree). This TCR was sampled from an adult with an advanced solid tumor such as melanoma, head and neck, liver or kidney cancer. This sample comprised CD4+ or CD8+ T cells sorted from blood, obtained in a trial of the OX40 agonist ivuxolimab. CDR3 sequence: CAISESIRGANTEAFF. DNA sequence: TGTGCCATCAGTGAGTCGATCCGGGGGGCGAACACTGAAGCTTTCTTT.